This passage covers 5 T cell receptor beta chains from one sample sequenced in a study of vaccination effects on CD4 cells after COVID-19. Using immunoSEQ multiplex PCR, the repertoire was profiled, and TCRdb retains in-frame clones only, with some absent. The repertoire holds around 40,000 clones, roughly 66% seen once, with 25% to 35% in the top ten. With the ViraFEST assay, the study expanded antigen-specific CD4+ T cells using viral peptide pools, then sequenced them. Having been cultured for less than 13 days, the cells underwent CD4+ T cell isolation. PCR confirmed that the person was infected with SARS-CoV-2 between March and December 2020. These receptors' antigens are unknown. Sample: CD4+ T cells from PBMCs cultured with a peptide pool, taken before COVID-19 vaccination. The receptors were gathered from a human donor who had a prior SARS-CoV-2 infection.

This clone was seen only once. This sequence joins TRBV19 and TRBJ2-7; no reliable D call. Trimming cost V 3 bases and J 5 bases, with 17 bases left between them. Germline CDR1 LNHDA, CDR2 SQIVND (reference sequence). The CDR3 totals 15 residues. The CDR3, as DNA: TGTGCCAGTAGTATTCGGTACACTGGCGCCGACGAGCAGTACTTC. It is translated as CASSIRYTGADEQYF.

V usage is TRBV7-9 and J usage is TRBJ2-3; 7 bases match TRBD2. V was clipped by 4 bases and J by 6 bases; unmatched bases: 7. In germline, CDR1 is SEHNR, CDR2 FQNEAQ (reference sequence). The CDR3 has 14 residues. In DNA, the CDR3 is TGTGCCAGCAGCTCCGGGACTAATCGGGATACGCAGTATTTT. Translated: CASSSGTNRDTQYF.

V gene TRBV27 combines with J gene TRBJ2-7; D ambiguous. V dropped 5 bases and J dropped 0 bases, with 8 bases sitting between them. Per the germline V gene, CDR1 is MNHEY and CDR2 is SMNVEV (reference sequence). The CDR3 runs 13 residues. CDR3 region: CASSHSRSYEQYF. The CDR3 nucleotides are TGTGCCAGCAGTCACAGTCGCTCCTACGAGCAGTACTTC.

The chain carries TRBV4-1 and TRBJ2-1; possibly TRBD2 for D (6 bases). V was cut by 0 bases and J by 10 bases, with 10 bases left in between. CDR1 and CDR2 (germline): MGHRA, YSYEKL. The CDR3 is 13 residues long. CDR3 DNA: TGCGCCAGCAGCCAAGACTGGAGCGGGGAGCAGTTCTTC. Protein sequence: CASSQDWSGEQFF.

The rearrangement links TRBV9 to TRBJ2-3; 8 bases are a match to TRBD2. Germline lookup yields CDR1 SGDLS and CDR2 YYNGEE. V gave up 0 bases and J gave up 3 bases; unmatched junction bases: 9. The CDR3 sequence is 17 residues long. The CDR3, as DNA: TGTGCCAGCAGCGTAGGTGTCACCGGGACTAGAACAGATACGCAGTATTTT. Its translation is CASSVGVTGTRTDTQYF.